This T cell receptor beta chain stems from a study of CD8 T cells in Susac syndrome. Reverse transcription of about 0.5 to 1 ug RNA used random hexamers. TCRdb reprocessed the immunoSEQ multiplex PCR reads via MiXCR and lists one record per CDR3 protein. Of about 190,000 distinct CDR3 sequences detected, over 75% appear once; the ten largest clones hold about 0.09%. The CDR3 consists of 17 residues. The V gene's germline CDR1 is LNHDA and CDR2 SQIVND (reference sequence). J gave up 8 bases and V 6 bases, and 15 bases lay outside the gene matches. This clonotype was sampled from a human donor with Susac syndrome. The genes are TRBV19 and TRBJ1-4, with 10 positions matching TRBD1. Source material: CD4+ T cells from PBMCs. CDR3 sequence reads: CASSPTHRDRGGEKLFF. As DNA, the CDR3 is TGTGCCAGTAGCCCAACTCATCGGGACAGGGGAGGCGAAAAACTGTTTTTT.